The 9 T cell receptor beta chains given below trace back to one sample, sequenced in a study of T-cell memory formation after mild COVID-19 listed by TCRdb under 2021. The method was 5' RACE. The instrument given in TCRdb is Illumina NovaSeq 6000. The raw public reads went through TCRdb reprocessing: fastp at Q25, MiXCR clone calling, in-frame beta chains kept. Rows with a matching CDR3 protein are joined into one entry that keeps the most common DNA and genes. For this sample the table gives over 300,000 distinct CDR3 sequences, of which more than 20% were detected only once. The ten largest clones take up under 25% of the sample. Material for sequencing was PBMCs or a T cell subset sorted from them (not recorded which). Every receptor here comes from a man aged 18 to 35 who had mild COVID-19 (a few samples of this study predate the infection). The sample titles of this study are shuffled in the database, so cell type and time point are left out; the donor was told from shared clones.

This clonotype came up many times. The CDR3 reads CASSQEPGTPLHF. The CDR3 DNA sequence: TGCGCCAGCAGCCAAGAGCCGGGGACACCCCTCCACTTT. The chain is built from TRBV4-3 and TRBJ1-6; no clear D. The CDR3 consists of 13 residues. V was pared by 0 bases and J by 11 bases, with 8 bases between. CDR1 and CDR2 from the germline V gene are LGHNA and YSLEER.

This clonotype has just one count. The rearrangement uses TRBV5-6 and TRBJ1-2, with D possibly TRBD1 on 5 matching bases. This CDR3 region has 15 residues. From germline, CDR1 is SGHDT and CDR2 YYEEEE. V lost 4 bases to trimming and J lost 4 bases, with 17 bases between them. CDR3 sequence (DNA): TGTGCCAGCAGCCGCGGCGGGGCGGCGTTCTATGGCTACACCTTC. Residues: CASSRGGAAFYGYTF.

This clonotype was counted between two and nine times. The rearrangement joins TRBV27 to TRBJ2-2; 12 bases agree with TRBD2. The CDR3 extends over 20 amino acids. Looked up from germline, CDR1 is MNHEY and CDR2 is SMNVEV (reference sequence). The ends lost 0 bases at V and 0 bases at J; junction bases unmatched: 8. In DNA form, the CDR3 reads TGTGCCAGCAGTTTATCTTTACCGGGACTAGCGGGCCCGAACACCGGGGAGCTGTTTTTT. This encodes CASSLSLPGLAGPNTGELFF.

This clonotype was counted many times. V and J are TRBV7-9 and TRBJ2-1; 11 nucleotides match TRBD2. V lost 5 bases, J lost 5 bases, and 8 bases stayed unmatched. This CDR3 has 16 residues. Germline V CDR1 and CDR2: SEHNR, FQNEAQ (reference sequence). This CDR3 reads CASSVPSGGRHNEQFF. The CDR3 bases are TGTGCCAGCAGCGTACCTAGCGGGGGGCGACACAATGAGCAGTTCTTC.

This clonotype was counted between two and nine times. The chain uses TRBV6-5 and TRBJ2-5; 8 nucleotides agree with TRBD2. Per the germline V gene, CDR1 is MNHEY and CDR2 is SVGAGI. Trimming cost V 2 bases and J 5 bases; bases outside gene matches: 7. The CDR3 consists of 15 residues. CDR3 coding DNA: TGTGCCAGCAGTTACCGCGGGGGGCGTGAGGAGACCCAGTACTTC. Residues: CASSYRGGREETQYF.

This clonotype turned up a few times. CDR3 region: CSAPSLAAQETQYF. In nucleotides, the CDR3 is TGCAGTGCTCCCAGTCTAGCGGCACAAGAGACCCAGTACTTC. This chain uses TRBV20-1 with TRBJ2-5, with 7 bases that match TRBD2. The CDR3 extends over 14 amino acids. The V gene end was trimmed by 5 bases and the J gene end by 2 bases; junction bases not matched to a gene: 8. The germline V gene has CDR1 DFQATT and CDR2 SNEGSKA (reference sequence).

A few counts support this clonotype. The chain combines TRBV29-1 with TRBJ2-1, with D tentatively TRBD1 (6 bases). The CDR3 spans 13 residues. Trimming removed 0 bases at V and 4 bases at J, with 7 bases between. Germline CDR1 is SQVTM and CDR2 is ANQGSEA. CDR3 sequence: CSVEDRGYNEQFF. CDR3 bases: TGCAGCGTTGAAGACAGGGGTTACAATGAGCAGTTCTTC.

The chain employs TRBV7-9 and TRBJ1-1, with unresolved D. The CDR3 runs 14 residues. Trimming pared 6 bases from V and 4 bases from J, leaving 15 bases between. Germline CDR1 SEHNR, CDR2 FQNEAQ (reference sequence). CDR3 protein: CASRGNVATTEAFF. The DNA of the CDR3 is TGTGCCAGCAGGGGCAACGTCGCGACCACTGAAGCTTTCTTT. The entire variable domain, with the rest obtained from reference TRBV7-9 and TRBJ1-1, is as follows: DTGVSQNPRHKITKRGQNVTFRCDPISEHNRLYWYRQTLGQGPEFLTYFQNEAQLEKSRLLSDRFSAERPKGSFSTLEIQRTEQGDSAMYLCASRGNVATTEAFFGQGTRLTVV.

V gene TRBV5-1 combines with J gene TRBJ2-7; D is uncertain. V was clipped by 2 bases and J by 0 bases, with 9 bases between them. In germline, CDR1 is SGHRS, CDR2 YFSETQ. The CDR3 sequence is 14 residues long. CDR3 sequence reads: CASSFSPSSYEQYF. The CDR3 coding sequence is TGCGCCAGCAGCTTTAGCCCGAGCTCCTACGAGCAGTACTTC.